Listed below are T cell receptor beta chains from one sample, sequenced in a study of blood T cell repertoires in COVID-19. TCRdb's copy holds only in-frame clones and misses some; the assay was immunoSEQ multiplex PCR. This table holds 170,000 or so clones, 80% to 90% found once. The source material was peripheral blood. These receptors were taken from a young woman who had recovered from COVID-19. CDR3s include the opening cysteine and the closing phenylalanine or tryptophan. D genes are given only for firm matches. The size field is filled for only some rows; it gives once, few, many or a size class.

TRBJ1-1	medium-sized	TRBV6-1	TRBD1	CASSARQGVAANTEAFF	TGTGCCAGCAGTGCCCGACAGGGGGTGGCGGCGAACACTGAAGCTTTCTTT
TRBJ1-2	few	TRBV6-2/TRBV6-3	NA	CASSSSRGVGYTF	TGTGCCAGCAGTTCGTCCAGGGGAGTTGGCTACACCTTC
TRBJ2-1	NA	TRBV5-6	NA	CASSLGELGGEQFF	TGTGCCAGCAGCTTGGGAGAGCTAGGAGGTGAGCAGTTCTTC
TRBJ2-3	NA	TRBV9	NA	CASRSMDSPTDTQYF	TGTGCCAGCAGGTCGATGGACAGCCCCACAGATACGCAGTATTTT
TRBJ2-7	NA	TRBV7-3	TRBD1	CASSYQPPGQGPYEQYF	TGTGCCAGCAGTTACCAACCCCCGGGACAGGGGCCCTACGAGCAGTACTTC
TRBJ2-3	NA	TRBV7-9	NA	CASSPETMADTQYF	TGTGCCAGCAGCCCAGAGACTATGGCAGATACGCAGTATTTT
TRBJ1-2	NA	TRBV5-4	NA	CASSFPGSYGYTF	TGTGCCAGCAGCTTTCCGGGTTCGTATGGCTACACCTTC
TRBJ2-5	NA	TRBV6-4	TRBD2	CASSGVAGTQETQYF	TGTGCCAGCAGTGGGGTAGCGGGAACCCAAGAGACCCAGTACTTC
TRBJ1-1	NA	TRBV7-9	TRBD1	CASSQGVTEAFF	TGTGCCAGCAGCCAGGGGGTCACTGAAGCTTTCTTT
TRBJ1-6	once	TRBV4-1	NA	CASSQPLGSPLHF	TGCGCCAGCAGCCAACCTCTAGGCTCACCCCTCCACTTT
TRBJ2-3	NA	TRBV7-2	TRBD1	CASRMGQGTSTDTQYF	TGTGCCAGCAGGATGGGACAGGGGACTAGCACAGATACGCAGTATTTT
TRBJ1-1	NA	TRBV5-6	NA	CASSLKGGWDTEAFF	TGTGCCAGCAGCTTAAAGGGAGGCTGGGACACTGAAGCTTTCTTT
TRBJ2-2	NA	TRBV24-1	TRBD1	CATSDYRQGANTGELFF	TGTGCCACCAGTGATTACCGACAGGGGGCTAACACCGGGGAGCTGTTTTTT
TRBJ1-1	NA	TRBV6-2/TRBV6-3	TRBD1	CASSYDGTGSTYNTEAFF	TGTGCCAGCAGTTATGATGGGACAGGTAGTACGTACAACACTGAAGCTTTCTTT
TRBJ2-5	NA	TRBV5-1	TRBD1	CASSQGQGIETQYF	TGCGCCAGCAGCCAGGGACAGGGTATTGAGACCCAGTACTTC
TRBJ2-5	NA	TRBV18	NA	CASSPSHSPETQYF	TGTGCCAGCTCACCTTCCCATTCCCCAGAGACCCAGTACTTC
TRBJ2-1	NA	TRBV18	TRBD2	CASSPQTSGGLPVGEQFF	TGTGCCAGCTCACCCCAGACTAGCGGGGGCCTACCTGTTGGTGAGCAGTTCTTC
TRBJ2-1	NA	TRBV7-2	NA	CASSWRGDNNEQFF	TGTGCCAGCAGCTGGAGGGGAGACAACAATGAGCAGTTCTTC
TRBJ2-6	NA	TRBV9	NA	CASSVETGRSSGANVLTF	TGTGCCAGCAGCGTAGAAACAGGCCGAAGCTCTGGGGCCAACGTCCTGACTTTC
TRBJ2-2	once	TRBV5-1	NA	CASSLGRGANTGELFF	TGCGCCAGCAGCTTAGGCAGGGGGGCGAACACCGGGGAGCTGTTTTTT
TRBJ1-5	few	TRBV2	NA	CASTGQSNQPQHF	TGTGCCAGCACTGGACAGAGCAATCAGCCCCAGCATTTT
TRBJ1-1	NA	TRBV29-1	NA	CSVETASGAFF	TGCAGCGTTGAAACCGCGTCGGGAGCTTTCTTT
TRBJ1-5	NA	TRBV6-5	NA	CASSYSKFTGNQPQHF	TGTGCCAGCAGTTACTCGAAATTCACAGGGAATCAGCCCCAGCATTTT
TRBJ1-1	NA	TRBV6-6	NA	CASSQTGSEAFF	TGTGCCAGCAGCCAAACAGGGAGTGAAGCTTTCTTT
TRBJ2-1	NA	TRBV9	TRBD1	CASAQGDNEQFF	TGTGCCAGCGCACAGGGGGACAATGAGCAGTTCTTC
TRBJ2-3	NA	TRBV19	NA	CASSKSYTDTQYF	TGTGCCAGTAGTAAATCCTACACAGATACGCAGTATTTT
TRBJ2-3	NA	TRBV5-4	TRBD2	CASTLAGSTDTQYF	TGTGCCAGCACCTTAGCGGGGAGCACAGATACGCAGTATTTT
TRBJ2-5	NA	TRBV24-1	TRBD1	CATSDGFRGLREETQYF	TGTGCCACCAGTGACGGATTCAGGGGGTTAAGGGAAGAGACCCAGTACTTC
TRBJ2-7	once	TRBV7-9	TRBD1	CASRFPTGEEQYF	TGTGCCAGCAGGTTCCCGACAGGGGAAGAGCAGTACTTC
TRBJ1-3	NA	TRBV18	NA	CASSARGAGNTIYF	TGTGCCAGCTCCGCCCGTGGAGCCGGAAACACCATATATTTT
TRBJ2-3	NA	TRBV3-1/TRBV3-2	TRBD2	CASSSRGKRGGDTQYF	TGTGCCAGCAGCTCCCGCGGGAAGCGGGGGGGAGATACGCAGTATTTT
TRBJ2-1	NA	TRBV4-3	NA	CASIPDEQFF	TGCGCCAGCATTCCCGATGAGCAGTTCTTC
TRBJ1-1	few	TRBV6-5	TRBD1	CASSYTSRQGKREAFF	TGTGCCAGCAGTTACACTTCGCGACAGGGCAAGAGAGAAGCTTTCTTT
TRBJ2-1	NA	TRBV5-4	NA	CASSPLGRSGGEQFF	TGTGCCAGCAGCCCTTTGGGGCGGTCCGGTGGGGAGCAGTTCTTC
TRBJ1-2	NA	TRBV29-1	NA	CSVRELTAVGGYTF	TGCAGCGTTAGGGAGCTGACTGCAGTTGGTGGCTACACCTTC
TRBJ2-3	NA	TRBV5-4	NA	CASRVSGGTDTQYF	TGTGCCAGCAGGGTTTCAGGGGGCACAGATACGCAGTATTTT
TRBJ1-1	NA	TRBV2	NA	CASSGRTEAFF	TGTGCCAGCAGTGGTCGCACTGAAGCTTTCTTT